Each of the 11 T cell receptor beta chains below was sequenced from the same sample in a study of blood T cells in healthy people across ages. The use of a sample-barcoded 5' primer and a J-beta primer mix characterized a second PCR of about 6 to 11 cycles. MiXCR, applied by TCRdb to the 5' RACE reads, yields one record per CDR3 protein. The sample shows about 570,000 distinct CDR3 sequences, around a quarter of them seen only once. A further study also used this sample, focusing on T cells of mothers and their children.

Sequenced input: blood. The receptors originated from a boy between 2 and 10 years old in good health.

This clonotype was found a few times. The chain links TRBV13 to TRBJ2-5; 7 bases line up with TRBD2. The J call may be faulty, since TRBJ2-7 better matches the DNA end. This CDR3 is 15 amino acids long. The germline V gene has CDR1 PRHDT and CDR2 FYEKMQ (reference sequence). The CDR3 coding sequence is TGTGCCAGCAGCTCTGGACTAGAACGGGCCTACGAGCAGTACTTC. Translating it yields CASSSGLERAYEQYF.

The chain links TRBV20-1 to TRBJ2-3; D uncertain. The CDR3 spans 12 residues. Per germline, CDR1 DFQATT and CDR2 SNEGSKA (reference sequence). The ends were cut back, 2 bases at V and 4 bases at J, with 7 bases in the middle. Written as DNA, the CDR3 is TGCAGTGCTAGAAGTCTCCCAGATACGCAGTATTTT. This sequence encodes CSARSLPDTQYF.

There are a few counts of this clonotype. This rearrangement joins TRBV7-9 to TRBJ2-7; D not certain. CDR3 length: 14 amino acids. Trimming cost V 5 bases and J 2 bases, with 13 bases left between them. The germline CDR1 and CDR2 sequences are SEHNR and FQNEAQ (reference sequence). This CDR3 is CASSNPRTPYEQYF. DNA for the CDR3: TGTGCCAGCAGCAATCCCCGGACCCCCTACGAGCAGTACTTC.

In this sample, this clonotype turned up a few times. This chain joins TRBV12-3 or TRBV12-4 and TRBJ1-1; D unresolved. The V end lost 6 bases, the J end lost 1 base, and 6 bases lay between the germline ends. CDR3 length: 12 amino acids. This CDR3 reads CASRSGNTEAFF. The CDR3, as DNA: TGTGCCAGCAGGTCAGGGAACACTGAAGCTTTCTTT.

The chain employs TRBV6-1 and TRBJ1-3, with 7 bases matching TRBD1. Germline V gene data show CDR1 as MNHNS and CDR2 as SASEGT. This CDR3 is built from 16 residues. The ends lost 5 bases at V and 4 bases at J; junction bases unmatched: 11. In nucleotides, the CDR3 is TGTGCCAGCAGTAAGCGGGACAGCGCACTCGGAAACACCATATATTTT. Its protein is CASSKRDSALGNTIYF.

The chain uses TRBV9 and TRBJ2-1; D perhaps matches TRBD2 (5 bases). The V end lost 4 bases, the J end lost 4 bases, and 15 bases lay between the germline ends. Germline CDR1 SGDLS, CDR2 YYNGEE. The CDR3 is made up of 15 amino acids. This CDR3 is CASSPGSAQYNEQFF. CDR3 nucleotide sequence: TGTGCCAGCAGCCCTGGGAGCGCTCAGTACAATGAGCAGTTCTTC. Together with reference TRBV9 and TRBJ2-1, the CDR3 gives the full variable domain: DSGVTQTPKHLITATGQRVTLRCSPRSGDLSVYWYQQSLDQGLQFLIQYYNGEERAKGNILERFSAQQFPDLHSELNLSSLELGDSALYFCASSPGSAQYNEQFFGPGTRLTVL.

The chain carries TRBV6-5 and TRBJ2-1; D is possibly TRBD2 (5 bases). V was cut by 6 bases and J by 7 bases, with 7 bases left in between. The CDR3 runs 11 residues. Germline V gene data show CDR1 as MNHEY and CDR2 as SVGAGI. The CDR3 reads CASRRTNEQFF. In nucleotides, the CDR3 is TGTGCCAGCAGAAGGACTAATGAGCAGTTCTTC.

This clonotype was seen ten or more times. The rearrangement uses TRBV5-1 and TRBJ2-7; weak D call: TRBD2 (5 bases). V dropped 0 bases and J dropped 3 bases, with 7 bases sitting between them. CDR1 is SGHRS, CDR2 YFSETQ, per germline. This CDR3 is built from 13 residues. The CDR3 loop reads CASSLVGSYEQYF. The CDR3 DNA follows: TGCGCCAGCAGCTTGGTAGGGAGCTACGAGCAGTACTTC.

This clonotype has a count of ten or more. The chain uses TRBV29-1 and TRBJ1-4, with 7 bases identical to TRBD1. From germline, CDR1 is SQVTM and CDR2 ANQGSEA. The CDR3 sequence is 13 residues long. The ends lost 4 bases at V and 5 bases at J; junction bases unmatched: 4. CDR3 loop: CSVGGTANEKLFF. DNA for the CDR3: TGCAGCGTTGGGGGGACAGCAAATGAAAAACTGTTTTTT. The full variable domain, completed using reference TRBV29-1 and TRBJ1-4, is SAVISQKPSRDICQRGTSLTIQCQVDSQVTMMFWYRQQPGQSLTLIATANQGSEATYESGFVIDKFPISRPNLTFSTLTVSNMSPEDSSIYLCSVGGTANEKLFFGSGTQLSVL.

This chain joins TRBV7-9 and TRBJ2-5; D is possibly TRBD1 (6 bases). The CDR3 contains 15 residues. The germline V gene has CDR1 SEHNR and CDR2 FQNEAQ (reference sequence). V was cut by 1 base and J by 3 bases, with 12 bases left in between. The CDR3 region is CASSLGGNREETQYF. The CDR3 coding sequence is TGTGCCAGCAGCTTAGGGGGGAACAGGGAAGAGACCCAGTACTTC. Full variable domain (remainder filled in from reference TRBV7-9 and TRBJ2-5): DTGVSQNPRHKITKRGQNVTFRCDPISEHNRLYWYRQTLGQGPEFLTYFQNEAQLEKSRLLSDRFSAERPKGSFSTLEIQRTEQGDSAMYLCASSLGGNREETQYFGPGTRLLVL.

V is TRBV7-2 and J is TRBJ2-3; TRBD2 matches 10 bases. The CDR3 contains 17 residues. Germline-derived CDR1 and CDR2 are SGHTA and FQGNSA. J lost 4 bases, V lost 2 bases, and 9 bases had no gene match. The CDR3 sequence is CASSLSSSGSAPDTQYF. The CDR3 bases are TGTGCCAGCAGCTTATCGTCTAGCGGGAGTGCCCCAGATACGCAGTATTTT. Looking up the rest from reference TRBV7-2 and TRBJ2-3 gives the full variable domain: GAGVSQSPSNKVTEKGKDVELRCDPISGHTALYWYRQSLGQGLEFLIYFQGNSAPDKSGLPSDRFSAERTGGSVSTLTIQRTQQEDSAVYLCASSLSSSGSAPDTQYFGPGTRLTVL.